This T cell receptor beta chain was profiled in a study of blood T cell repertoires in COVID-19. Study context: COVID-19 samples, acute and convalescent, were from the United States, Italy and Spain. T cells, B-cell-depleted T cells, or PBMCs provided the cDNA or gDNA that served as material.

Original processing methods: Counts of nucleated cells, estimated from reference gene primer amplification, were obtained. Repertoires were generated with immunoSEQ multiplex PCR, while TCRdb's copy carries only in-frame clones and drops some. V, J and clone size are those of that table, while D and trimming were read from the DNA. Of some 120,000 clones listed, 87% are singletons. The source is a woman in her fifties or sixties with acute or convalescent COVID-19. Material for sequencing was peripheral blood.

The CDR3 DNA follows: TGTGCCAGCAGTTTCGACAGGGAGGCTTTCTTT. It specifies CASSFDREAFF. This sequence joins TRBV28 and TRBJ1-1; 7 nucleotides line up with TRBD1. The ends lost 3 bases at V and 11 bases at J; junction bases unmatched: 3. The CDR3 loop spans 11 amino acids. Germline assignment: CDR1 MDHEN and CDR2 SYDVKM.